One and the same sample provided the 24 T cell receptor beta chains below, sequenced in a study of blood T cell repertoires in COVID-19. Clones were sequenced by immunoSEQ multiplex PCR, and TCRdb holds only the in-frame ones, with some missing. The sample contains 100,000 to 150,000 clones, about four fifths of which appear only once. Sequencing was done on a sample of peripheral blood. These receptors all stem from a man aged 70-80 years with acute or convalescent COVID-19.

This clone was observed once. The V gene is TRBV19, the J gene TRBJ1-1, with D maybe TRBD1 (5 bases). CDR3 length: 13 amino acids. The germline V and J ends were trimmed by 6 bases and 3 bases, with 11 bases remaining between them. Germline V gene data show CDR1 as LNHDA and CDR2 as SQIVND (reference sequence). The CDR3 here is CASRSQGYTEAFF. Written as DNA, the CDR3 is TGTGCCAGTAGATCTCAGGGCTACACTGAAGCTTTCTTT.

CDR3 residues: CSARTGLNEKLFF. The CDR3 DNA reads as TGCAGCGCCCGGACAGGACTTAATGAAAAACTGTTTTTT. The chain couples TRBV29-1 to TRBJ1-4, with TRBD1 matching over 7 bases. V was pared by 7 bases and J by 4 bases, with 6 bases of the junction left unmatched. CDR1 is SQVTM, CDR2 ANQGSEA, per germline. This CDR3 spans 13 amino acids.

The V call is TRBV28, the J call TRBJ1-2, with 9 bases identical to TRBD1. Per the germline V gene, CDR1 is MDHEN and CDR2 is SYDVKM. The trim removed 5 bases at V and 4 bases at J, leaving 8 bases unmatched. CDR3 size: 15 residues. DNA of the CDR3: TGTGCCAGCAGTCCTCCGGACAGGGGTACCTATGGCTACACCTTC. Translation gives CASSPPDRGTYGYTF.

This clone was found a few times. The chain carries TRBV23-1 and TRBJ1-6; D is ambiguous. TRBV23-1 is annotated as an ORF whose role is uncertain. There are 17 residues in the CDR3. Trimming pared 1 base from V and 0 bases from J, leaving 10 bases between. The chain's CDR3 is CASSQWRSSSYNSPLHF. The CDR3 bases are TGCGCCAGCAGTCAATGGCGGAGCAGCTCCTATAATTCACCCCTCCACTTT.

About this clone: The junction differs from germline at one of its ends, possibly a read error. The chain links TRBV6-5 to TRBJ1-2; 7 bases are shared with TRBD1. Germline values: CDR1 MNHEY, CDR2 SVGAGI. The CDR3 consists of 15 residues. The CDR3 region has the DNA TGTGCCAGCAGTGACTCACCCGGGACAGCTTATGGCTACACCTTC. Its translation: CASSDSPGTAYGYTF.

This chain joins TRBV29-1 and TRBJ1-1; 7 nucleotides agree with TRBD1. CDR1 and CDR2 from the germline V gene are SQVTM and ANQGSEA. This CDR3 has 13 residues. The junction had 6 bases not matched to a gene; V was cut back by 7 bases and J by 1 base. The CDR3 reads CSGHRGGNTEAFF. The DNA for the CDR3 is TGCAGCGGCCACAGGGGTGGGAACACTGAAGCTTTCTTT.

This chain uses TRBV28 with TRBJ1-4, with D possibly being TRBD1 (6 bases). Trimming pared 7 bases from V and 3 bases from J, leaving 21 bases between. The length of the CDR3 is 17 residues. Germline-derived CDR1 and CDR2 are MDHEN and SYDVKM. CDR3: CASKLQGFRGANEKLFF. CDR3 nucleotide sequence: TGTGCCAGCAAATTACAGGGTTTCCGGGGCGCTAATGAAAAACTGTTTTTT.

The genes are TRBV10-3 and TRBJ2-5; 8 bases are a match to TRBD1. Trimming cost V 6 bases and J 3 bases; bases outside gene matches: 3. Germline V gives CDR1 ENHRY, CDR2 SYGVKD. The length of the CDR3 is 13 residues. The CDR3 nucleotides read TGTGCCATCAGGATGGACAGGGAAGAGACCCAGTACTTC. Translated: CAIRMDREETQYF.

This clone was observed a few times. The chain carries TRBV3-1 (or the pseudogene TRBV3-2) and TRBJ2-1, with D possibly matching TRBD1 (5 bases). This CDR3 has 14 amino acids. The germline V gene encodes CDR1 LGHDT and CDR2 YNNKEL (reference sequence). Trimming took 0 bases from V and 10 from J, leaving 13 bases between them. The CDR3 spells CASSQDGNDSEQFF. CDR3 DNA sequence: TGTGCCAGCAGCCAAGATGGTAATGACAGCGAGCAGTTCTTC.

The chain has TRBV10-3 and TRBJ1-5; a weak D match, TRBD1 (5 bases). The germline V and J ends were trimmed by 2 bases and 0 bases, with 8 bases remaining between them. This CDR3 is 15 amino acids long. Germline V gives CDR1 ENHRY, CDR2 SYGVKD. The DNA for the CDR3 is TGTGCCATCAGTGAGACGCAGGGTAGCAATCAGCCCCAGCATTTT. Protein: CAISETQGSNQPQHF.

The chain has TRBV4-3 and TRBJ2-7; 7 nucleotides line up with TRBD1. The length of the CDR3 is 14 residues. The germline gives CDR1 LGHNA, CDR2 YSLEER. J lost 3 bases, V lost 4 bases, and 6 bases had no gene match. The CDR3: CASSLRAGGYEQYF. The CDR3 coding sequence is TGCGCCAGCAGCCTAAGGGCAGGGGGCTACGAGCAGTACTTC.

V and J are TRBV11-2 and TRBJ1-2; TRBD1 might be the D (5 bases). This CDR3 spans 13 amino acids. Germline-derived CDR1 and CDR2 are SGHAT and FQNNGV. V gave up 3 bases and J gave up 7 bases, with 12 bases separating them. CDR3 nucleotide sequence: TGTGCCAGCAGCTTCCGGCAGGGCTCTGGCTACACCTTC. Translating gives CASSFRQGSGYTF.

The chain has TRBV5-1 and TRBJ2-2; 10 positions agree with TRBD2. The ends lost 1 base at V and 6 bases at J; junction bases unmatched: 0. Looked up from germline, CDR1 is SGHRS and CDR2 is YFSETQ. CDR3 length: 14 amino acids. CDR3 in DNA: TGCGCCAGCAGCTTGACTAGCGGGGCCGGGGAGCTGTTTTTT. Translated: CASSLTSGAGELFF.

J is TRBJ2-7 and V is TRBV7-2, with TRBD1 identical over 9 bases. CDR3 length: 15 amino acids. Germline CDR1 and CDR2: SGHTA and FQGNSA. Trimming cost V 3 bases and J 3 bases; bases outside gene matches: 6. The CDR3 spells CASSLPDRGGYEQYF. The CDR3 DNA reads TGTGCCAGCAGCTTGCCGGACAGGGGTGGCTACGAGCAGTACTTC.

The chain links TRBV5-1 to TRBJ1-3; D not resolved. Germline values: CDR1 SGHRS, CDR2 YFSETQ. The V gene lost 0 bases and the J gene lost 1 base, with 11 bases spanning the gap. The CDR3 extends over 16 amino acids. The CDR3 DNA sequence: TGCGCCAGCAGCTTGGCCGGGAGGGATTCTGGAAACACCATATATTTT. It specifies CASSLAGRDSGNTIYF.

Only a few counts were recorded for this clone. The CDR3 loop is CASSQGGYEGYTF. The DNA for the CDR3 is TGCGCCAGCAGCCAAGGAGGATACGAGGGCTACACCTTC. This rearrangement joins TRBV4-1 to TRBJ1-2; D not certain. CDR1 and CDR2 from the germline V gene are MGHRA and YSYEKL. V was shortened by 1 base and J by 8 bases, with 11 bases between the two germline ends. This CDR3 has 13 residues.

This clone was found a few times. The rearrangement uses TRBV7-9 and TRBJ1-1; 7 nucleotides line up with TRBD1. The CDR3 extends over 15 amino acids. Unmatched junction bases numbered 9, after V lost 5 bases and J lost 3 bases. Germline V gene lookup returns CDR1 SEHNR and CDR2 FQNEAQ (reference sequence). DNA for the CDR3: TGTGCCAGCAGCCCCCCGACAGGGTCACACACTGAAGCTTTCTTT. Residues: CASSPPTGSHTEAFF.

This sequence joins TRBV4-3 and TRBJ1-2; D ambiguous. The CDR3 runs 14 residues. Per the germline V gene, CDR1 is LGHNA and CDR2 is YSLEER. Trimming cost V 0 bases and J 2 bases, with 7 bases left between them. The CDR3 reads CASSQDSRNYGYTF. CDR3 nucleotide sequence: TGCGCCAGCAGCCAAGATAGTAGAAACTATGGCTACACCTTC.

The chain employs TRBV5-1 and TRBJ1-3, with 12 bases lining up with TRBD1. Germline V gene sequence: CDR1 SGHRS, CDR2 YFSETQ. This CDR3 has 17 residues. After removal of 6 bases from V and 3 bases from J, the junction contained 10 bases not matched to a gene. The DNA of the CDR3 is TGCGCCAGCACCCCCGGGACAGGGGGCTTCGGTGGAAACACCATATATTTT. Encoded protein: CASTPGTGGFGGNTIYF.

V usage is TRBV7-9 and J usage is TRBJ2-1; possible D gene TRBD1, 5 bases. Germline values: CDR1 SEHNR, CDR2 FQNEAQ (reference sequence). The V gene lost 3 bases and the J gene lost 8 bases, with 23 bases spanning the gap. This CDR3 is built from 17 residues. The CDR3 region has the DNA TGTGCCAGCAGCTTCGGGCACTCCGGGTGGGGCCGGGATGAGCAGTTCTTC. It specifies CASSFGHSGWGRDEQFF. Supplemented by reference TRBV7-9 and TRBJ2-1, the full variable domain reads DTGVSQNPRHKITKRGQNVTFRCDPISEHNRLYWYRQTLGQGPEFLTYFQNEAQLEKSRLLSDRFSAERPKGSFSTLEIQRTEQGDSAMYLCASSFGHSGWGRDEQFFGPGTRLTVL.

Written as DNA, the CDR3 is TGTGCCAGCAGTGAAGCGGGGCTAGACAGGGGGCAAGAGCAGTACTTC. Protein: CASSEAGLDRGQEQYF. This chain joins TRBV2 and TRBJ2-7, with 10 bases that match TRBD1. CDR1 is SNHLY, CDR2 FYNNEI, per germline. The CDR3 covers 16 residues. V dropped 0 bases and J dropped 7; count of bases not matched to a gene: 9.

J is TRBJ1-6 and V is TRBV5-1; 9 bases fit TRBD1. The CDR3 sequence is 15 residues long. Germline V gene sequence: CDR1 SGHRS, CDR2 YFSETQ. V trimming: 4 bases; J trimming: 7 bases; junction bases outside the gene matches: 6. The CDR3 region is CASSPGDRENSPLHF. The CDR3 DNA sequence: TGCGCCAGCAGCCCGGGGGACAGGGAGAATTCACCCCTCCACTTT.

The chain links TRBV29-1 to TRBJ1-2; D possibly corresponds to TRBD1 (5 bases). Germline V gene lookup returns CDR1 SQVTM and CDR2 ANQGSEA. The CDR3 is 12 residues long. The V and J ends lost 8 bases and 7 bases respectively, with 17 bases between them. The CDR3 bases are TGCAGCTCGGGGGGTCCGCAGGGTGGCTACACCTTC. This gives the protein CSSGGPQGGYTF.

V and J are TRBV6-2 or TRBV6-3 and TRBJ1-1, with D unresolved. The CDR3 is 15 amino acids. Trimming removed 6 bases from V and 2 bases from J, with 16 bases in between. Germline CDR1 is MNHEY and CDR2 is SVGEGT. The CDR3 spells CASSRSAVYNTEAFF. In nucleotides, the CDR3 is TGTGCCAGCAGCCGGTCGGCGGTCTATAACACTGAAGCTTTCTTT.